This section outlines one T cell receptor (beta chain) sequence together with its context. Antigen unknown. A deep-level run was used for the assay. Assay used: immunoSEQ multiplex PCR; TCRdb lists only in-frame clones, some missing. Of fewer than 650,000 clones listed, 76% are singletons. This sample was taken from a study of shared clonotypes between healthy human individuals. Findings of the study overall: With few donors, the genetic and exposure-history diversity represented was limited.

Trimming removed 4 bases from V and 7 bases from J, with 16 bases in between. Germline V gives CDR1 LNHNV, CDR2 YYDKDF (reference sequence). This CDR3 has 14 amino acids. The specimen was PBMCs. The chain links TRBV15 to TRBJ1-1, with D possibly TRBD1 on 5 matching bases. This TCR derives from a woman between 40 and 50 years old in good health. Some clones in this sample may be carry-over from other donors' samples. DNA of the CDR3: TGTGCCACCAGCAACCGTGACAGACGTAGTGAAGCTTTCTTT. It encodes CATSNRDRRSEAFF.